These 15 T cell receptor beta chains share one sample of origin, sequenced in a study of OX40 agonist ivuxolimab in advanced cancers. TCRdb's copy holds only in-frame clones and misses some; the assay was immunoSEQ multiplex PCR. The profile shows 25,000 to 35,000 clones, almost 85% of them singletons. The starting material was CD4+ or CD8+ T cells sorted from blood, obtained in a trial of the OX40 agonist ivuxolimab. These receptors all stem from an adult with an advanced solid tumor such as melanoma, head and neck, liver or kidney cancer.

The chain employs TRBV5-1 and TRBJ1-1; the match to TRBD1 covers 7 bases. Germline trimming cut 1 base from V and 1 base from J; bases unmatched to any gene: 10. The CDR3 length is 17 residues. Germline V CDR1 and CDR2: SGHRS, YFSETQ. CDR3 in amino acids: CASSLFGPGQPNTEAFF. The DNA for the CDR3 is TGCGCCAGCAGCTTGTTTGGCCCGGGACAGCCGAACACTGAAGCTTTCTTT.

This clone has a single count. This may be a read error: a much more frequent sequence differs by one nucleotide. The CDR3 region has the DNA TGTGCCAGTAGTATAATGGAGGGGCTCTACGAGCAGTACTTC. It encodes CASSIMEGLYEQYF. The chain uses TRBV19 and TRBJ2-7; TRBD2 is a possible D gene (6 bases). The CDR3 consists of 14 residues. The V and J ends lost 2 bases and 3 bases respectively, with 11 bases between them. The germline CDR1 and CDR2 sequences are LNHDA and SQIVND (reference sequence).

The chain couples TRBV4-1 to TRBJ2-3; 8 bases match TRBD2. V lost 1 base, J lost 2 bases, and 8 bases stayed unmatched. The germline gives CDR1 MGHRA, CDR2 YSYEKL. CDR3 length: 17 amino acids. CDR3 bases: TGCGCCAGCAGCCAAGGCCAACTAGCGGACTACACAGATACGCAGTATTTT. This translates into CASSQGQLADYTDTQYF.

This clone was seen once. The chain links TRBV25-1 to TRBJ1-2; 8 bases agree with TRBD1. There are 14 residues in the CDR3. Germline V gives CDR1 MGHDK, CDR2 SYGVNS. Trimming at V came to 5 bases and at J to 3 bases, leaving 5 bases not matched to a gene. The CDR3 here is CASSSRQGHYGYTF. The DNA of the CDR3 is TGTGCCAGCAGTTCCCGACAGGGGCACTATGGCTACACCTTC.

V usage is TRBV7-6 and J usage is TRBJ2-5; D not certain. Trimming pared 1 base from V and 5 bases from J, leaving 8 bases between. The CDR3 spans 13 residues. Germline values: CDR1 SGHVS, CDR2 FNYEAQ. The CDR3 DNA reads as TGTGCCAGCAGCTTAGATAGGGTGGAGACCCAGTACTTC. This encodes CASSLDRVETQYF.

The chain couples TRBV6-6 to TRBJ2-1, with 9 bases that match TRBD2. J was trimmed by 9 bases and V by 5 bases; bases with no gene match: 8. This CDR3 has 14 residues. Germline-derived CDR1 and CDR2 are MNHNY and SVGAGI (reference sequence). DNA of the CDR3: TGTGCCAGCAGTCGGCTAGCGGGATTCGGTGAGCAGTTCTTC. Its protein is CASSRLAGFGEQFF.

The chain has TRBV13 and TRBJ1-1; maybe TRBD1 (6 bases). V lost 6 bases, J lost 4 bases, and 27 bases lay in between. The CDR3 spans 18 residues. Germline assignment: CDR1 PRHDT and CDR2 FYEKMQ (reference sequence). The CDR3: CASSHPHEVWTVGTEAFF. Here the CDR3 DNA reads TGTGCCAGCAGTCACCCTCACGAGGTTTGGACAGTGGGCACTGAAGCTTTCTTT. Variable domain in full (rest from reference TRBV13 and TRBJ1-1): AAGVIQSPRHLIKEKRETATLKCYPIPRHDTVYWYQQGPGQDPQFLISFYEKMQSDKGSIPDRFSAQQFSDYHSELNMSSLELGDSALYFCASSHPHEVWTVGTEAFFGQGTRLTVV.

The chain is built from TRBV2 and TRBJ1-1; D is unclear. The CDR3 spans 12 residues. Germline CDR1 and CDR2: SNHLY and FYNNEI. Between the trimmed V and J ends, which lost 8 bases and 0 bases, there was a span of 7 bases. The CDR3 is CASVELNTEAFF. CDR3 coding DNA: TGTGCCAGCGTGGAGTTGAACACTGAAGCTTTCTTT.

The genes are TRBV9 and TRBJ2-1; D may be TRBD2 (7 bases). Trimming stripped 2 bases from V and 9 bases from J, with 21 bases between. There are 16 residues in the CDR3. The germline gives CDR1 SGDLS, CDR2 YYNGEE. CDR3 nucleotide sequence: TGTGCCAGCAGCGTGGGGGGCGGGACTATAGGGCGTGAGCAGTTCTTC. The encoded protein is CASSVGGGTIGREQFF.

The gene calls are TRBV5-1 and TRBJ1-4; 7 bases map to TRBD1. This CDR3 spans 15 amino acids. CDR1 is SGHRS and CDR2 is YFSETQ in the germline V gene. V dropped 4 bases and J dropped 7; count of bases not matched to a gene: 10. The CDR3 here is CASSRYRGRGEKLFF. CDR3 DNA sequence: TGCGCCAGCAGCCGATACAGGGGACGGGGTGAAAAACTGTTTTTT. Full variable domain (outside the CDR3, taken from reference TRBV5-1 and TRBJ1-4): KAGVTQTPRYLIKTRGQQVTLSCSPISGHRSVSWYQQTPGQGLQFLFEYFSETQRNKGNFPGRFSGRQFSNSRSEMNVSTLELGDSALYLCASSRYRGRGEKLFFGSGTQLSVL.

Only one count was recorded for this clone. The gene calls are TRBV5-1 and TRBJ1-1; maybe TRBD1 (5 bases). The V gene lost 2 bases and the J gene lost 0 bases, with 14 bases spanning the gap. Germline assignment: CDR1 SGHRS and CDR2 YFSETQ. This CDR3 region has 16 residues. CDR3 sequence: CASSFDVGQLNTEAFF. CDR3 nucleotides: TGCGCCAGCAGCTTCGATGTCGGACAACTGAACACTGAAGCTTTCTTT.

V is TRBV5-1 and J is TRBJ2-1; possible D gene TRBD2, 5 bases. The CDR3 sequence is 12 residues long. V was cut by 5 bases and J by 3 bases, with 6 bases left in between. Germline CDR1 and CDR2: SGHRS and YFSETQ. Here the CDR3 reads CASSRDYNEQFF. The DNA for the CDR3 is TGCGCCAGCAGTCGGGACTACAATGAGCAGTTCTTC.

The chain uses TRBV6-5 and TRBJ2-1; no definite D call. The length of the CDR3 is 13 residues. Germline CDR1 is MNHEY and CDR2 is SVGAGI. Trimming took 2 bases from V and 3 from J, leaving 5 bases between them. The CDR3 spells CASSYGLYNEQFF. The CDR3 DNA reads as TGTGCCAGCAGTTACGGCCTCTACAATGAGCAGTTCTTC.

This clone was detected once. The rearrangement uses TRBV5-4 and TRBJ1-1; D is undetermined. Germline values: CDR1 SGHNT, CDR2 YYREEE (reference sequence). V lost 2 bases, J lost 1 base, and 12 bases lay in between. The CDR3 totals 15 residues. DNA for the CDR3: TGTGCCAGCAGCTTCCCCCCGGGAGAGAACACTGAAGCTTTCTTT. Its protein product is CASSFPPGENTEAFF.

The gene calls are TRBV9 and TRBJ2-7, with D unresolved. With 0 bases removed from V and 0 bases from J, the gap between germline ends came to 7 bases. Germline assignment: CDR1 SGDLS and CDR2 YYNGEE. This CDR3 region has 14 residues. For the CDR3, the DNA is TGTGCCAGCAGCGTAGGAGGAGTCTCCTACGAGCAGTACTTC. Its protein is CASSVGGVSYEQYF.